These 27 T cell receptor beta chains came from one sample sequenced in a study of T cell responses to AZD1222 COVID-19 vaccine. Sequencing used immunoSEQ multiplex PCR; TCRdb keeps in-frame clones, though not all of them. Altogether about 67,000 clones are present, approximately 80% being singletons, with the ten largest covering about 20%. Sequencing used peripheral blood, obtained on day 0 of AZD1222 vaccination. The source of these receptors is an adult in good health.

In its sample, this clone was seen once. The rearrangement uses TRBV2 and TRBJ1-1, with D uncertain. This CDR3 has 13 amino acids. V lost 6 bases to trimming and J lost 2 bases, with 10 bases between them. The germline gives CDR1 SNHLY, CDR2 FYNNEI. This chain's CDR3 is CASRPGENTEAFF. In DNA form, the CDR3 reads TGTGCCAGCAGACCCGGGGAAAACACTGAAGCTTTCTTT.

The chain combines TRBV15 with TRBJ1-5, with D unresolved. The germline V gene encodes CDR1 LNHNV and CDR2 YYDKDF (reference sequence). V was clipped by 4 bases and J by 0 bases, with 4 bases between them. The CDR3 loop spans 13 amino acids. The CDR3 region is CATSILSNQPQHF. CDR3 nucleotide sequence: TGTGCCACCAGCATCCTTAGCAATCAGCCCCAGCATTTT.

This chain links TRBV12-3 or TRBV12-4 with TRBJ1-2, with no clear D. The CDR3 loop spans 11 amino acids. The ends were cut back, 5 bases at V and 7 bases at J, with 8 bases in the middle. CDR3 sequence reads: CASSQKGGYTF. The CDR3 DNA reads as TGTGCCAGCAGTCAGAAAGGTGGCTACACCTTC.

The CDR3 spells CASRGTSGGYEQYF. CDR3 in DNA: TGTGCCAGCCGGGGGACTAGCGGGGGCTACGAGCAGTACTTC. The chain recombines TRBV7-8 with TRBJ2-7; the match to TRBD2 covers 14 bases. Trimming at V came to 8 bases and at J to 3 bases, leaving 3 bases not matched to a gene. Germline loops: CDR1 SGHVS, CDR2 FQNEAQ. The CDR3 is 14 amino acids.

The V call is TRBV20-1, the J call TRBJ1-5; 8 bases align to TRBD1. The CDR3 extends over 11 amino acids. From germline, CDR1 is DFQATT and CDR2 SNEGSKA (reference sequence). Unmatched junction bases numbered 7, after V lost 6 bases and J lost 12 bases. CDR3 sequence: CSAQLGQDQHF. As DNA, the CDR3 is TGCAGTGCCCAGCTGGGACAGGACCAGCATTTT.

A word on this clone: In the same sample, other DNA sequences code for this CDR3. V and J are TRBV27 and TRBJ2-5, with D perhaps TRBD1 or TRBD2 (6 bases each). The CDR3 is 14 residues long. Trimming removed 3 bases from V and 5 bases from J, with 13 bases in between. Germline V gene lookup returns CDR1 MNHEY and CDR2 SMNVEV (reference sequence). The DNA of the CDR3 is TGTGCCAGCAGTTTCCCGGGGGCCCAGGAGACCCAGTACTTC. Its translation is CASSFPGAQETQYF.

V and J are TRBV4-2 and TRBJ2-3, with 12 bases fitting TRBD2. Germline V gene lookup returns CDR1 LGHNA and CDR2 YNFKEQ. V gave up 3 bases and J gave up 4 bases; unmatched junction bases: 5. CDR3 length equals 16 residues. The CDR3 nucleotides read TGTGCCAGCAGCCAGGCGACTAGCGGGGGCGCAGATACGCAGTATTTT. Protein product: CASSQATSGGADTQYF.

The chain has TRBV6-5 and TRBJ2-5, with D possibly TRBD1 on 5 matching bases. Germline lookup yields CDR1 MNHEY and CDR2 SVGAGI. Between the trimmed V and J ends, which lost 0 bases and 5 bases, there was a span of 10 bases. The CDR3 length is 14 residues. The CDR3 is CASSYSQVGETQYF. In nucleotides, the CDR3 is TGTGCCAGCAGTTACTCACAGGTTGGCGAGACCCAGTACTTC.

This chain joins TRBV5-1 and TRBJ2-1, with D unclear. The CDR3 sequence is 12 residues long. V was pared by 3 bases and J by 7 bases, with 8 bases between. Germline CDR1 is SGHRS and CDR2 is YFSETQ. This chain's CDR3 is CASSYTGNEQFF. In DNA form, the CDR3 reads TGCGCCAGCAGCTACACCGGGAATGAGCAGTTCTTC.

This clone appeared once. The chain employs TRBV6-2 or TRBV6-3 and TRBJ2-1, with D perhaps matching TRBD2 (5 bases). This CDR3 has 12 amino acids. The germline V gene encodes CDR1 MNHEY and CDR2 SVGEGT. V lost 5 bases, J lost 3 bases, and 5 bases lay in between. Here the CDR3 reads CASSRDYNEQFF. In nucleotides, the CDR3 is TGTGCCAGCAGTCGGGACTACAATGAGCAGTTCTTC.

The J gene is TRBJ1-2, the V gene TRBV5-5; no firm D call. V was pared by 0 bases and J by 7 bases, with 13 bases between. CDR3 length: 14 residues. The germline CDR1 and CDR2 sequences are SGHKS and YYEKEE (reference sequence). CDR3 DNA: TGTGCCAGCAGCTTGGAGGAAGCTCGTTTTGGCTACACCTTC. Its protein is CASSLEEARFGYTF. Drawing the rest from reference TRBV5-5 and TRBJ1-2, the complete variable domain is DAGVTQSPTHLIKTRGQQVTLRCSPISGHKSVSWYQQVLGQGPQFIFQYYEKEERGRGNFPDRFSARQFPNYSSELNVNALLLGDSALYLCASSLEEARFGYTFGSGTRLTVV.

The CDR3 sequence: CAWRWEGNTEAFF. In nucleotides, the CDR3 is TGTGCCTGGAGATGGGAGGGTAACACTGAAGCTTTCTTT. V and J are TRBV30 and TRBJ1-1; no clear D. Germline V CDR1 and CDR2: GTSNPN, SVGIG (reference sequence). V was cut by 3 bases and J by 2 bases, with 10 bases left in between. This CDR3 is 13 amino acids long.

The genes are TRBV7-2 and TRBJ2-5; unclear D gene. V shed 1 base and J shed 5 bases, with 8 bases lying between them. The CDR3 runs 13 residues. Per germline, CDR1 SGHTA and CDR2 FQGNSA. The CDR3: CASSLEVPETQYF. The CDR3 coding sequence is TGTGCCAGCAGCTTAGAAGTTCCCGAGACCCAGTACTTC.

The rearrangement joins TRBV11-2 to TRBJ1-1, with 8 nucleotides matching TRBD1. This CDR3 has 16 residues. J lost 3 bases, V lost 2 bases, and 8 bases had no gene match. CDR1 and CDR2 (germline): SGHAT, FQNNGV. The CDR3 region is CASSLWDLTGDTEAFF. The CDR3 DNA reads as TGTGCCAGCAGCTTATGGGATTTGACAGGGGACACTGAAGCTTTCTTT. Full variable domain (missing parts from reference TRBV11-2 and TRBJ1-1): EAGVAQSPRYKIIEKRQSVAFWCNPISGHATLYWYQQILGQGPKLLIQFQNNGVVDDSQLPKDRFSAERLKGVDSTLKIQPAKLEDSAVYLCASSLWDLTGDTEAFFGQGTRLTVV.

The chain carries TRBV13 and TRBJ2-7; the D is unclear. The CDR3 covers 13 residues. V dropped 5 bases and J dropped 4 bases, with 12 bases sitting between them. Germline V lookup: CDR1 PRHDT, CDR2 FYEKMQ (reference sequence). The CDR3 here is CASSLGRGYEQYF. The CDR3 nucleotides are TGTGCCAGCAGCCTCGGGCGAGGTTACGAGCAGTACTTC. The whole variable domain, remainder taken from reference TRBV13 and TRBJ2-7, is AAGVIQSPRHLIKEKRETATLKCYPIPRHDTVYWYQQGPGQDPQFLISFYEKMQSDKGSIPDRFSAQQFSDYHSELNMSSLELGDSALYFCASSLGRGYEQYFGPGTRLTVT.

The rearrangement joins TRBV6-5 to TRBJ2-1, with 8 bases that match TRBD2. The CDR3 is made up of 16 amino acids. Germline V gene lookup returns CDR1 MNHEY and CDR2 SVGAGI. V shed 0 bases, J shed 4 bases, and the junction held 5 bases outside the gene matches. The CDR3 sequence: CASSYSGRGTYNEQFF. The CDR3 nucleotides are TGTGCCAGCAGTTACTCCGGGAGGGGGACTTACAATGAGCAGTTCTTC.

This chain joins TRBV3-1 (or the pseudogene TRBV3-2) and TRBJ2-2, with D unresolved. Germline V gene data show CDR1 as LGHDT and CDR2 as YNNKEL (reference sequence). Trimming removed 6 bases at V and 1 base at J, with 6 bases between. CDR3 length equals 13 residues. The CDR3 sequence: CASSRQNTGELFF. The CDR3 DNA follows: TGTGCCAGCAGTCGACAGAACACCGGGGAGCTGTTTTTT.

This chain links TRBV15 with TRBJ2-1; 10 bases match TRBD2. Germline CDR1 is LNHNV and CDR2 is YYDKDF (reference sequence). This CDR3 region has 15 residues. V shed 9 bases, J shed 1 base, and the junction held 6 bases outside the gene matches. CDR3 nucleotides: TGTGCCACGAGCGGGGGGGCACAGTCCTACAATGAGCAGTTCTTC. Residues: CATSGGAQSYNEQFF. The full variable domain, rest sourced from reference TRBV15 and TRBJ2-1, is DAMVIQNPRYQVTQFGKPVTLSCSQTLNHNVMYWYQQKSSQAPKLLFHYYDKDFNNEADTPDNFQSRRPNTSFCFLDIRSPGLGDTAMYLCATSGGAQSYNEQFFGPGTRLTVL.

The table lists this clone with a count of one. J is TRBJ2-3 and V is TRBV18, with a tentative D call TRBD2 (6 bases). V lost 5 bases and J lost 0, with 12 bases in between. This CDR3 comprises 15 residues. From germline, CDR1 is KGHSH and CDR2 LQKENI. As DNA, the CDR3 is TGTGCCAGCTCATTTGGGGACTTTAGCACAGATACGCAGTATTTT. This translates into CASSFGDFSTDTQYF.

The chain employs TRBV6-1 and TRBJ2-1; D possibly uses TRBD1 or TRBD2 (6 bases each). The CDR3 length is 13 residues. Per the germline V gene, CDR1 is MNHNS and CDR2 is SASEGT. Trimming removed 1 base from V and 10 bases from J, with 11 bases in between. CDR3 residues: CASSEGRRGEQFF. CDR3 in DNA: TGTGCCAGCAGTGAAGGTCGGAGGGGGGAGCAGTTCTTC.

The V gene is TRBV15, the J gene TRBJ2-5, with TRBD1 as a possible D gene (5 bases). The CDR3 has 16 residues. V was shortened by 4 bases and J by 2 bases, with 17 bases between the two germline ends. Germline V CDR1 and CDR2: LNHNV, YYDKDF (reference sequence). DNA for the CDR3: TGTGCCACCAGCAAGGCGACAGTAAGATCACAAGAGACCCAGTACTTC. Protein sequence: CATSKATVRSQETQYF.

The chain recombines TRBV10-1 with TRBJ2-3; no reliable D call. Trimming took off 5 bases at V and 2 bases at J, with 5 bases between the two ends. This CDR3 region has 12 residues. The germline gives CDR1 WNHNN, CDR2 SYGVQD (reference sequence). The CDR3 spells CASSRATDTQYF. The DNA for the CDR3 is TGCGCCAGCAGTCGAGCCACAGATACGCAGTATTTT.

The V call is TRBV30, the J call TRBJ1-4; the match to TRBD1 covers 10 bases. The CDR3 has 13 residues. CDR1 and CDR2 (germline): GTSNPN, SVGIG (reference sequence). V lost 1 base to trimming and J lost 10 bases; unmatched junction nucleotides: 3. CDR3 DNA sequence: TGTGCCTGGAGTGCCCGGGACAGGGGAAAACTGTTTTTT. Encoded protein: CAWSARDRGKLFF.

In its sample, this clone was seen a few times. V usage is TRBV11-2 and J usage is TRBJ2-7; D is ambiguous. The V gene lost 3 bases and the J gene lost 6 bases, with 18 bases spanning the gap. CDR1 is SGHAT and CDR2 is FQNNGV in the germline V gene. CDR3 size: 15 residues. The CDR3 is CASSFRDLGLGEQYF. In DNA, the CDR3 is TGTGCCAGCAGCTTCAGAGATCTTGGGCTGGGCGAGCAGTACTTC.

The chain joins TRBV19 to TRBJ1-2; a possible D gene is TRBD1 (6 bases). This CDR3 has 15 residues. Per germline, CDR1 LNHDA and CDR2 SQIVND (reference sequence). Trimming removed 1 base from V and 2 bases from J, with 11 bases in between. CDR3 bases: TGTGCCAGTAGTATAGTGGCAGGGGCCAACTATGGCTACACCTTC. This codes for CASSIVAGANYGYTF.

The rearrangement links TRBV9 to TRBJ1-1, with D unclear. Trimming removed 0 bases at V and 1 base at J, with 4 bases between. Germline CDR1 is SGDLS and CDR2 is YYNGEE. The CDR3 is 13 amino acids. CDR3 in amino acids: CASSVASNTEAFF. The CDR3 DNA is TGTGCCAGCAGCGTAGCTTCGAACACTGAAGCTTTCTTT.

This chain links TRBV28 with TRBJ1-1; 9 bases agree with TRBD1. The CDR3 runs to 12 residues. V shed 8 bases, J shed 5 bases, and the junction held 3 bases outside the gene matches. Germline CDR1 MDHEN, CDR2 SYDVKM. CDR3 loop: CASLTGGTEAFF. CDR3 coding DNA: TGTGCCAGCCTGACAGGGGGGACTGAAGCTTTCTTT. The full variable domain, with the rest looked up from reference TRBV28 and TRBJ1-1, is DVKVTQSSRYLVKRTGEKVFLECVQDMDHENMFWYRQDPGLGLRLIYFSYDVKMKEKGDIPEGYSVSREKKERFSLILESASTNQTSMYLCASLTGGTEAFFGQGTRLTVV.